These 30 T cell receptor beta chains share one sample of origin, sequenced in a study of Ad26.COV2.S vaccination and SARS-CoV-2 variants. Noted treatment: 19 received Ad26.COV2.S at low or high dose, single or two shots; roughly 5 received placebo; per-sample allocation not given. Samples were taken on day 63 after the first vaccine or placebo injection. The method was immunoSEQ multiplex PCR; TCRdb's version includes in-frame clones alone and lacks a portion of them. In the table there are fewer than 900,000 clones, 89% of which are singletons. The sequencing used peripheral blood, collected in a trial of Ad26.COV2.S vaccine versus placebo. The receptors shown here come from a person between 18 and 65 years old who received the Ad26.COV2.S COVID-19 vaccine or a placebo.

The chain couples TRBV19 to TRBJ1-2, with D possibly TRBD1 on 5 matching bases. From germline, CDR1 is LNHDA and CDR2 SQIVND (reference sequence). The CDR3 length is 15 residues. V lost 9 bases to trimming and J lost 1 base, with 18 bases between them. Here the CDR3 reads CASLTPGTGNYGYTF. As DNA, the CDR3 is TGTGCCAGCCTAACCCCCGGGACGGGTAACTATGGCTACACCTTC.

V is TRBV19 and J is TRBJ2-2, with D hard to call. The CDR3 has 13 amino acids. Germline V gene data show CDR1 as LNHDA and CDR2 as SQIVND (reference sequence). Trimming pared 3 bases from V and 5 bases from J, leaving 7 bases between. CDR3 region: CASSIGITGELFF. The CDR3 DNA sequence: TGTGCCAGTAGTATTGGGATAACCGGGGAGCTGTTTTTT.

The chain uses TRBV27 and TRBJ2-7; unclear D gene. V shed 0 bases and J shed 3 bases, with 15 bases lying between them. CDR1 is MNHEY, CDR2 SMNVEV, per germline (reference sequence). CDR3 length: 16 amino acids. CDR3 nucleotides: TGTGCCAGCAGTTTATCGGGCCAGCCCCACTACTACGAGCAGTACTTC. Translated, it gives CASSLSGQPHYYEQYF.

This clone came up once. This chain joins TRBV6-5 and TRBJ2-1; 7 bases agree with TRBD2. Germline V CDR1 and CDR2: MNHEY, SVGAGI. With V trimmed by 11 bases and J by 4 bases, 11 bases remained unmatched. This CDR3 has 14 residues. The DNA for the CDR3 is TGTGCCTGGCAGGGATGGGGGGGATACAATGAGCAGTTCTTC. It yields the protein CAWQGWGGYNEQFF.

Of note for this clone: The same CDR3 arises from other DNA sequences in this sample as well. CDR3 DNA: TGTGCCAGCTCACCCGGGACTAGCGGTTACAATGAGCAGTTCTTC. It codes for CASSPGTSGYNEQFF. The gene calls are TRBV18 and TRBJ2-1; 11 nucleotides match TRBD2. From germline, CDR1 is KGHSH and CDR2 LQKENI. V dropped 3 bases and J dropped 4; count of bases not matched to a gene: 2. This CDR3 has 15 amino acids. The full variable domain, completed using reference TRBV18 and TRBJ2-1, is NAGVMQNPRHLVRRRGQEARLRCSPMKGHSHVYWYRQLPEEGLKFMVYLQKENIIDESGMPKERFSAEFPKEGPSILRIQQVVRGDSAAYFCASSPGTSGYNEQFFGPGTRLTVL.

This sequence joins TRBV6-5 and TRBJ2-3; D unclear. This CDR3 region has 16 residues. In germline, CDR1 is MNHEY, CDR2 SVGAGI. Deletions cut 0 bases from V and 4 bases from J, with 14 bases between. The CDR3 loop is CASSYSRQIAPDTQYF. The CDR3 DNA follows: TGTGCCAGCAGTTACTCGAGGCAGATTGCCCCAGATACGCAGTATTTT.

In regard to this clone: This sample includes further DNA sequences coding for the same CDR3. The DNA for the CDR3 is TGCAGCGTTGAAGATACGCAGTATTTT. This sequence encodes CSVEDTQYF. J is TRBJ2-3 and V is TRBV29-1; D is unresolved. The CDR3 has 9 residues. Germline V gives CDR1 SQVTM, CDR2 ANQGSEA. V lost 0 bases to trimming and J lost 8 bases, with 0 bases between them.

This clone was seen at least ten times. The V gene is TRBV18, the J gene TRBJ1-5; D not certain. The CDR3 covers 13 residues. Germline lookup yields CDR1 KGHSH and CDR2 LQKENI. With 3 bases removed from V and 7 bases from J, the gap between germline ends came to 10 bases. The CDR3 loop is CASSPREEQPQHF. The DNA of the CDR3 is TGTGCCAGCTCACCCCGGGAGGAGCAGCCCCAGCATTTT. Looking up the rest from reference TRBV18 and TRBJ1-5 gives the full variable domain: NAGVMQNPRHLVRRRGQEARLRCSPMKGHSHVYWYRQLPEEGLKFMVYLQKENIIDESGMPKERFSAEFPKEGPSILRIQQVVRGDSAAYFCASSPREEQPQHFGDGTRLSIL.

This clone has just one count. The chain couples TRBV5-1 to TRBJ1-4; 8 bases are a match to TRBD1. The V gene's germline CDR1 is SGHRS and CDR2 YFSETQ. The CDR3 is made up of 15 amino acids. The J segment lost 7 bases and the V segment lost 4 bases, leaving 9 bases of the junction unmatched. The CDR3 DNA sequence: TGCGCCAGCAGCCCGGCGGGACAGGTAGTTGAAAAACTGTTTTTT. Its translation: CASSPAGQVVEKLFF.

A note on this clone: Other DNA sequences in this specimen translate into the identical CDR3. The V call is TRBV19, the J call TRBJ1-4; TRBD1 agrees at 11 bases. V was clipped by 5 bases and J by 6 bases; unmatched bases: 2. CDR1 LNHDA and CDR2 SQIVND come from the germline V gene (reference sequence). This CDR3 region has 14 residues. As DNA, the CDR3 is TGTGCCAGTAGTCGGACAGGGGGCGATGAAAAACTGTTTTTT. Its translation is CASSRTGGDEKLFF.

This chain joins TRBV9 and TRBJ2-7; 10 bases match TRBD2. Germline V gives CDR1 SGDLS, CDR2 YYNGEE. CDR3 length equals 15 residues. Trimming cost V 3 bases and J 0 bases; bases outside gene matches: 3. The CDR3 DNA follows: TGTGCCAGCAGCGGCGGACTAGCGGACTCCTACGAGCAGTACTTC. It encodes CASSGGLADSYEQYF.

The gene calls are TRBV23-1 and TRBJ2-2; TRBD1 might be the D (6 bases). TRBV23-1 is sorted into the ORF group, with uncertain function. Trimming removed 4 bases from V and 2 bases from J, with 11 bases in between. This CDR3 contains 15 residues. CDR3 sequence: CASSLDSANTGELFF. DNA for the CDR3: TGCGCCAGCAGTCTGGACAGCGCTAACACCGGGGAGCTGTTTTTT.

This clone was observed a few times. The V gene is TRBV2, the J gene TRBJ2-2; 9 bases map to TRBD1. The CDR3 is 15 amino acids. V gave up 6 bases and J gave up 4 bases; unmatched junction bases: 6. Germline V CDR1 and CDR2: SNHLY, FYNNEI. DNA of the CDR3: TGTGCCAGCAGGAAACAGGGGGCGCGCACCGGGGAGCTGTTTTTT. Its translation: CASRKQGARTGELFF.

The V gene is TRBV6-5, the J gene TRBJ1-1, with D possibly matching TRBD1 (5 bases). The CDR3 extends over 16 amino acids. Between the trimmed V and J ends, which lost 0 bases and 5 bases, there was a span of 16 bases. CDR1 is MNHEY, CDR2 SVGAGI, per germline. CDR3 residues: CASSYSTHQGQTEAFF. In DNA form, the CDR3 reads TGTGCCAGCAGTTACTCTACACACCAGGGTCAAACTGAAGCTTTCTTT.

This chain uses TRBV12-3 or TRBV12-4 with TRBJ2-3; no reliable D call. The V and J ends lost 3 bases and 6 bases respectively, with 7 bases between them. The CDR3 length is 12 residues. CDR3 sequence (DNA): TGTGCCAGCAGTTTCATACAGGATACGCAGTATTTT. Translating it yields CASSFIQDTQYF.

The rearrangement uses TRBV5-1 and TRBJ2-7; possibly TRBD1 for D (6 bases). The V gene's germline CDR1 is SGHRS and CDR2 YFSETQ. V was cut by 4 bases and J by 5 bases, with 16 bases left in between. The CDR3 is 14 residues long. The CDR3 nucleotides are TGCGCCAGCAGCCAACGGGACACGGCCAACGAGCAGTACTTC. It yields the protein CASSQRDTANEQYF.

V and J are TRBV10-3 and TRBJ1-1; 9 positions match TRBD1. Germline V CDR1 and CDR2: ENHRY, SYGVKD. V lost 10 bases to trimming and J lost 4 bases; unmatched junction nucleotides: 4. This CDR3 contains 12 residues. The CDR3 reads CATRQGGTEAFF. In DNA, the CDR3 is TGTGCCACCAGACAGGGGGGCACTGAAGCTTTCTTT.

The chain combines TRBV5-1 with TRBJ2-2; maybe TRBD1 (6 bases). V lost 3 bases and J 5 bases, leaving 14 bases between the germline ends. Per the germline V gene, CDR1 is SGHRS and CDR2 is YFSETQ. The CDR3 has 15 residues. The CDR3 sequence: CASSYRVGNTGELFF. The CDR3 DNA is TGCGCCAGCAGCTACAGGGTAGGGAATACCGGGGAGCTGTTTTTT.

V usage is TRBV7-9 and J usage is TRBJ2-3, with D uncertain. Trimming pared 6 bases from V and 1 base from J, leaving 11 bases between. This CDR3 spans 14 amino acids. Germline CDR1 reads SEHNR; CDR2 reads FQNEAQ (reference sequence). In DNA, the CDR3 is TGTGCCAGCAGTCTAGACACGGGCACAGATACGCAGTATTTT. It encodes CASSLDTGTDTQYF.

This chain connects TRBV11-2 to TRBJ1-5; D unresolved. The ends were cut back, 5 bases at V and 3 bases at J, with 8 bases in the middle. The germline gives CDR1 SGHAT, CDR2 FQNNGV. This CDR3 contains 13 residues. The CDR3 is CASSPDANQPQHF. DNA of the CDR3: TGTGCCAGCAGCCCTGACGCCAATCAGCCCCAGCATTTT.

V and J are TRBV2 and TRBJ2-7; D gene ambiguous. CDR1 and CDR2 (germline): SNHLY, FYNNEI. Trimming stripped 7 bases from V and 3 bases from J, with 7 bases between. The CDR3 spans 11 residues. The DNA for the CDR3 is TGTGCCAGCAAGATGTACTACGAGCAGTACTTC. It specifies CASKMYYEQYF. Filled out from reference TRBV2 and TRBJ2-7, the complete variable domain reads EPEVTQTPSHQVTQMGQEVILRCVPISNHLYFYWYRQILGQKVEFLVSFYNNEISEKSEIFDDQFSVERPDGSNFTLKIRSTKLEDSAMYFCASKMYYEQYFGPGTRLTVT.

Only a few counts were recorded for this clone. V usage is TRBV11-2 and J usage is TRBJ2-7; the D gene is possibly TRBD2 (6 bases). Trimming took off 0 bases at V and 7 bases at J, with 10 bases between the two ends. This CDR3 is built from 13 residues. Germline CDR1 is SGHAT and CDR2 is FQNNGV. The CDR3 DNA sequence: TGTGCCAGCAGCTTAGACAGGGCGGGGGAGCAGTACTTC. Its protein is CASSLDRAGEQYF. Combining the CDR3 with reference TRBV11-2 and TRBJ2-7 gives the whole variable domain EAGVAQSPRYKIIEKRQSVAFWCNPISGHATLYWYQQILGQGPKLLIQFQNNGVVDDSQLPKDRFSAERLKGVDSTLKIQPAKLEDSAVYLCASSLDRAGEQYFGPGTRLTVT.

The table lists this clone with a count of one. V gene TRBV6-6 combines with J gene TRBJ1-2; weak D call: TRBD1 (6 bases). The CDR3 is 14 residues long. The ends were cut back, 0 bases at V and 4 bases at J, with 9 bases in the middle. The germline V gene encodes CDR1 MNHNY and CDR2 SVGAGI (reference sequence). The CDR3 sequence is CASSYSGGPYGYTF. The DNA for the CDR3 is TGTGCCAGCAGTTACTCAGGGGGACCCTATGGCTACACCTTC.

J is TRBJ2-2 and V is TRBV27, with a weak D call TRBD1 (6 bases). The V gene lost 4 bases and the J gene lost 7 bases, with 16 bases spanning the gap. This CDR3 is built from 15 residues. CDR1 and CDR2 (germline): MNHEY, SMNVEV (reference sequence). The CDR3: CASSSDSFGRGELFF. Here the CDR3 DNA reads TGTGCCAGCAGTTCGGACAGTTTCGGGCGCGGGGAGCTGTTTTTT.

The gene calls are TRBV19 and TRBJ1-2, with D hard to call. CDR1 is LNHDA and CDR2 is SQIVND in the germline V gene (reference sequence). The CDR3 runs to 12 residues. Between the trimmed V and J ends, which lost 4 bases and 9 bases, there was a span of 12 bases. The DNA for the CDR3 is TGTGCCAGTAGTAGAGAAGGTGAACGCTACACCTTC. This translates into CASSREGERYTF.

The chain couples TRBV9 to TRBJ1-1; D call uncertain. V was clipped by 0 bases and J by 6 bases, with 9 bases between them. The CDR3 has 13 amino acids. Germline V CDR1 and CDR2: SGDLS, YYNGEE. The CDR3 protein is CASSVGPSAEAFF. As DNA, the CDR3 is TGTGCCAGCAGCGTAGGGCCCTCAGCTGAAGCTTTCTTT.

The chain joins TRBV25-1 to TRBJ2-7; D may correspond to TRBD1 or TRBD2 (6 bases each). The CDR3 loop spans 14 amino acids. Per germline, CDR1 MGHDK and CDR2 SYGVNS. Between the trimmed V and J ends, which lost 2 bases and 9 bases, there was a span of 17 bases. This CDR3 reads CASSEGGSGVVQYF. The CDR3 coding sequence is TGTGCCAGCAGTGAAGGAGGGTCAGGGGTGGTGCAGTACTTC.

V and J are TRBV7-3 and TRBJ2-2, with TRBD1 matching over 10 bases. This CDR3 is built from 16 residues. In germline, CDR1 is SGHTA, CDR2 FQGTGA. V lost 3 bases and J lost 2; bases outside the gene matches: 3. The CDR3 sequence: CASSFRDRGNTGELFF. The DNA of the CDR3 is TGTGCCAGCAGCTTCCGGGACAGGGGCAACACCGGGGAGCTGTTTTTT.

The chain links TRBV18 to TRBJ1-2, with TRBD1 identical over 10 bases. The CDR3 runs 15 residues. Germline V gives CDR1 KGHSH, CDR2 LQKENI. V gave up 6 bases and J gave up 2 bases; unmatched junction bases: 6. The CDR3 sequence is CASSAGQGSNYGYTF. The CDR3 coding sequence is TGTGCCAGCTCCGCGGGACAGGGGTCCAACTATGGCTACACCTTC.

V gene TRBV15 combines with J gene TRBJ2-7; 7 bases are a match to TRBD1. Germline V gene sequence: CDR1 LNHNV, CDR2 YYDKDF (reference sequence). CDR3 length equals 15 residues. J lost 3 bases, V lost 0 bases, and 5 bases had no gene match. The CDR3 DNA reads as TGTGCCACCAGCAGAGACCGGGACAGCAACTACGAGCAGTACTTC. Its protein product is CATSRDRDSNYEQYF.